The 10 T cell receptor beta chains reported below all come from one sample, sequenced in a study of T cell responses to AZD1222 COVID-19 vaccine. The assay was immunoSEQ multiplex PCR, and TCRdb's table has in-frame clones only and misses some. The table lists approximately 180,000 clones, around 90% of them singletons. The source was peripheral blood, collected on day 0 of AZD1222 vaccination. The receptors stem from an adult in good health.

This clone came up once. The rearrangement uses TRBV19 and TRBJ1-6, with D possibly matching TRBD1 (5 bases). Germline lookup yields CDR1 LNHDA and CDR2 SQIVND (reference sequence). Trimming took 5 bases from V and 7 from J, leaving 9 bases between them. CDR3 size: 13 residues. CDR3 nucleotide sequence: TGTGCCAGTAGTGCACAGGTGAATTCACCCCTCCACTTT. Its translation is CASSAQVNSPLHF.

The V call is TRBV7-2, the J call TRBJ1-5; D possibly corresponds to TRBD1 (5 bases). The CDR3 sequence is 15 residues long. From germline, CDR1 is SGHTA and CDR2 FQGNSA. V lost 5 bases and J lost 0, with 11 bases in between. CDR3 region: CASSQWGNSNQPQHF. CDR3 DNA: TGTGCCAGCAGCCAGTGGGGGAATAGCAATCAGCCCCAGCATTTT. Supplemented by reference TRBV7-2 and TRBJ1-5, the full variable domain reads GAGVSQSPSNKVTEKGKDVELRCDPISGHTALYWYRQSLGQGLEFLIYFQGNSAPDKSGLPSDRFSAERTGGSVSTLTIQRTQQEDSAVYLCASSQWGNSNQPQHFGDGTRLSIL.

The CDR3 protein is CASSQDGLALDEQYF. The CDR3 DNA follows: TGTGCCAGCAGCCAGGATGGACTAGCGCTTGACGAGCAGTACTTC. The gene calls are TRBV7-9 and TRBJ2-7; 9 nucleotides agree with TRBD2. The J segment lost 5 bases and the V segment lost 5 bases, leaving 10 bases of the junction unmatched. CDR3 length equals 15 residues. CDR1 is SEHNR, CDR2 FQNEAQ, per germline (reference sequence).

In the case of this clone: The same CDR3 arises from other DNA sequences in this sample as well. This chain connects TRBV27 to TRBJ1-4; 11 positions agree with TRBD1. The CDR3 contains 14 residues. The germline V gene has CDR1 MNHEY and CDR2 SMNVEV (reference sequence). V was pared by 3 bases and J by 7 bases, with 1 base of the junction left unmatched. CDR3 bases: TGTGCCAGCAGTTTCGGGACAGGGGGTGAAAAACTGTTTTTT. Residues: CASSFGTGGEKLFF.

The gene calls are TRBV3-1 (or the pseudogene TRBV3-2) and TRBJ2-3; D remains unclear. The germline gives CDR1 LGHDT, CDR2 YNNKEL (reference sequence). V shed 5 bases and J shed 1 base, with 7 bases lying between them. This CDR3 has 13 amino acids. DNA for the CDR3: TGTGCCAGCAGCTTCCGTGGCACAGATACGCAGTATTTT. It codes for CASSFRGTDTQYF.

This chain uses TRBV10-2 with TRBJ1-5; weak D call: TRBD1 (5 bases). The length of the CDR3 is 13 residues. Trimming left V 6 bases short and J 2 bases short, with 8 bases between. CDR1 is WSHSY, CDR2 SAAADI, per germline. The CDR3 reads CASSVGGNQPQHF. CDR3 sequence (DNA): TGCGCCAGCAGCGTGGGGGGCAATCAGCCCCAGCATTTT.

The chain recombines TRBV4-2 with TRBJ2-7, with 8 bases that match TRBD1. Germline CDR1 LGHNA, CDR2 YNFKEQ. CDR3 length: 14 residues. V lost 4 bases and J lost 3; bases outside the gene matches: 5. CDR3 nucleotides: TGTGCCAGCAGCCCCATAGGACAGGGCTACGAGCAGTACTTC. This gives the protein CASSPIGQGYEQYF.

This chain uses TRBV2 with TRBJ2-1, with D uncertain. Trimming left V 7 bases short and J 4 bases short, with 8 bases between. Germline V gene lookup returns CDR1 SNHLY and CDR2 FYNNEI. CDR3 length: 12 amino acids. In DNA, the CDR3 is TGTGCCAGCACCGAGCAGTACAATGAGCAGTTCTTC. Its translation is CASTEQYNEQFF.

V usage is TRBV5-5 and J usage is TRBJ2-2, with D unresolved. The germline gives CDR1 SGHKS, CDR2 YYEKEE (reference sequence). Trimming took 2 bases from V and 4 from J, leaving 6 bases between them. The CDR3 has 13 residues. This CDR3 reads CASSLGSTGELFF. The CDR3 DNA reads TGTGCCAGCAGCTTAGGCTCCACCGGGGAGCTGTTTTTT.

The CDR3 protein is CASSEADRGNTEAFF. The DNA of the CDR3 is TGTGCCAGCAGTGAAGCGGACAGGGGGAATACTGAAGCTTTCTTT. The J gene is TRBJ1-1, the V gene TRBV2; the match to TRBD1 covers 10 bases. This CDR3 region has 15 residues. V lost 0 bases, J lost 5 bases, and 3 bases stayed unmatched. CDR1 and CDR2 (germline): SNHLY, FYNNEI.